The source of this T cell receptor beta chain is a study of blood T cell repertoires in COVID-19. For the study at large: Sites across the United States, Italy and Spain contributed samples from acute and convalescent COVID-19.

Original processing methods: Reference gene primer amplification yielded estimated nucleated cell counts. Profiling relied on immunoSEQ multiplex PCR, and the TCRdb table lists in-frame clones only, not all of them. That table supplies the V and J calls and clone size; D and trimming were determined from the DNA. Of 35,000 to 45,000 clones in the sample, 92% were seen once. The sample comprised peripheral blood. The sequence was collected from a man in his fifties with active COVID-19.

For the CDR3, the DNA is TGTGCCACTTCAGACGTAGGAGGACTGCCCCAGCATTTT. Protein: CATSDVGGLPQHF. The gene calls are TRBV19 and TRBJ1-5; no firm D call. This CDR3 contains 13 residues. V was clipped by 10 bases and J by 9 bases, with 19 bases between them. Per the germline V gene, CDR1 is LNHDA and CDR2 is SQIVND (reference sequence).